This T cell receptor (beta chain) was captured in a study of blood T cell repertoires in COVID-19. Across the whole study: Collection of acute and convalescent COVID-19 samples took place in the United States, Italy and Spain. T cells, B-cell-depleted T cells, or PBMCs provided the cDNA or gDNA that served as material.

Clones were read by immunoSEQ multiplex PCR, and TCRdb kept only the in-frame ones, dropping some. In the table there are fewer than 350,000 clones, approximately 91% of which are singletons. Adults between about 18 and 95 years of age took part from under 25 US areas. The receptor was isolated from a woman aged 40 to 50 with acute COVID-19. The source material was PBMCs or T cells enriched from blood (not recorded which).

In DNA, the CDR3 is TGTGCCAGCAGCTACACGGTGACAGGGAACACTGAAGCTTTCTTT. Amino acid sequence: CASSYTVTGNTEAFF. The rearrangement links TRBV5-8 to TRBJ1-1; TRBD1 is a possible D gene (6 bases). This CDR3 contains 15 residues. The germline V gene has CDR1 SGHTS and CDR2 YDEGEE. The V end was cut by 3 bases, the J end by 1 base, with 13 bases between.